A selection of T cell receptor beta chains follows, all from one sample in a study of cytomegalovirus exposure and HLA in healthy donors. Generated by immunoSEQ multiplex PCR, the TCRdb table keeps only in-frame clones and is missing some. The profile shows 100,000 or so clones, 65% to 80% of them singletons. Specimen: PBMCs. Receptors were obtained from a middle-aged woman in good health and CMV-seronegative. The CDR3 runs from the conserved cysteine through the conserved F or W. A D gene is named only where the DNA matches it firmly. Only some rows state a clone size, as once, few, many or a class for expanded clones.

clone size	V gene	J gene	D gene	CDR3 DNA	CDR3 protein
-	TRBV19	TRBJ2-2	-	TGTGCCAGTGGACCCGGCGGGTGGAACACCGGGGAGCTGTTTTTT	CASGPGGWNTGELFF
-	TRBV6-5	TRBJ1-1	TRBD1	TGTGCCAGCAGTTCTCCACAGGGGAGGTACACTGAAGCTTTCTTT	CASSSPQGRYTEAFF
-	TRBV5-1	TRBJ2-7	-	TGCGCCAGCAGCCAGACACCGGACTACGAGCAGTACTTC	CASSQTPDYEQYF
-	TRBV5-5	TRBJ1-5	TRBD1	TGTGCCAGCAGCTTGCTGGGGGGACAGTTCAATCAGCCCCAGCATTTT	CASSLLGGQFNQPQHF
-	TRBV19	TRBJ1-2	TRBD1	TGTGCCAGTAGTCCGAGACAGGGCCCCCATAATGATGGCTACACCTTC	CASSPRQGPHNDGYTF
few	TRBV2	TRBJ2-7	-	TGTGCCAGCAGGGAACAGGGATTCGTCTCCTACGAGCAGTACTTC	CASREQGFVSYEQYF
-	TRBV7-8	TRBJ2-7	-	TGTGCCAGCAGCCCAAACCGACAGGTCTCCTACGAGCAGTACTTC	CASSPNRQVSYEQYF
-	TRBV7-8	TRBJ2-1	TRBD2	TGTGCCAGCATCCCGACTAGCCGCAATGAGCAGTTCTTC	CASIPTSRNEQFF
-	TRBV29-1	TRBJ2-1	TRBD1	TGCAGCGCCACTTCCGACAGGGGGGACAATGAGCAGTTCTTC	CSATSDRGDNEQFF
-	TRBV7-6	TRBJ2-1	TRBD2	TGTGCCAGCAGCGAAAGAGCGGGGGGCGGGGATGAGCAGTTCTTC	CASSERAGGGDEQFF
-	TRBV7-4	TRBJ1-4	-	TGTGCCAGCAGCTTAAAAGTCGGGAATGAAAAACTGTTTTTT	CASSLKVGNEKLFF
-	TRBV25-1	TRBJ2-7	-	TGTGCCAGCGGAGTCTTGATCGAGCAGTACTTC	CASGVLIEQYF
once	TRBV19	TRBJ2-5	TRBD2	TGTGCCAGTAGACTAGCGGGCACACAAGAGACCCAGTACTTC	CASRLAGTQETQYF
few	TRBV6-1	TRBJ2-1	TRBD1	TGTGCCAGCAGCTCGACAGGGGTGGTGGGTGAGCAGTTCTTC	CASSSTGVVGEQFF
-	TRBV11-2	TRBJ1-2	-	TGTGCCAGCAGCCCCCGGTGGTCGGGGGGCGGTGGCTACACCTTC	CASSPRWSGGGGYTF
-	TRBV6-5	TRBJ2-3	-	TGTGCCAGCAGTTACTCGACGGAGACTAGCACAGATACGCAGTATTTT	CASSYSTETSTDTQYF
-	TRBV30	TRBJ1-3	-	TGTGCCTGGAGTGTACCAGTGTCCTCTGGAAACACCATATATTTT	CAWSVPVSSGNTIYF
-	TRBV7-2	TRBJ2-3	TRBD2	TGCGCCAGCAGCTTACCGGGTAGCGGGGACACAGATACGCAGTATTTT	CASSLPGSGDTDTQYF
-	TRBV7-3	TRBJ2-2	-	TGTGCCAGCAGTTTGAGCGGACCCAACACCGGGGAGCTGTTTTTT	CASSLSGPNTGELFF
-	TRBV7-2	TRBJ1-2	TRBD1	TGTGCCAGCAGCTTAGGCCGACAGGGGGGGATGGGCTACACCTTC	CASSLGRQGGMGYTF
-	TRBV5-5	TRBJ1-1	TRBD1	TGTGCCAGCAGCATAGGACAGGGGGGGTCAAGGAACACTGAAGCTTTCTTT	CASSIGQGGSRNTEAFF
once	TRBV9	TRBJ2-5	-	TGTGCCAGCAGCGTGGGGGCGGGAGCCCTTCAAGAGACCCAGTACTTC	CASSVGAGALQETQYF
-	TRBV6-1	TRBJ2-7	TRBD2	TGTGCCAGCAGTGGGGGACTAGCGGGGTACGAGCAGTACTTC	CASSGGLAGYEQYF
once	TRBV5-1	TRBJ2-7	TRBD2	TGCGCCAGCAGCCCGAAGTGGGGTTCGGGACTAGCGGGAGGTTCCTACGAGCAGTACTTC	CASSPKWGSGLAGGSYEQYF
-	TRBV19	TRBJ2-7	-	TGTGCCAGTAGTTCCGTGTCGGAGCAGTACTTC	CASSSVSEQYF